This T cell receptor beta chain was sequenced for a study of blood T cells in healthy people across ages. Study outcomes and limitations: Calculation of diversity from one million T cells yielded estimates considered to be underestimates.

Comment on this clonotype: Antigen: not known.

Primers used in a second PCR of about 7 to 12 cycles were a sample-barcoded 5' primer and a J-beta primer mix. A 12-random-nucleotide template-switch adaptor tagged each cDNA molecule. TCRdb processed the 5' RACE reads anew with MiXCR; each CDR3 protein has one entry. The sample has 1.2 million to 1.5 million distinct CDR3 sequences, approximately 59% seen once; the top ten hold roughly 6.3%. The junction had 3 bases not matched to a gene; V was cut back by 0 bases and J by 3 bases. This CDR3 has 15 amino acids. The chain uses TRBV12-3 or TRBV12-4 and TRBJ2-7, with 9 bases lining up with TRBD2. The sequenced sample consisted of blood. The sequence came from a man between 18 and 29 years old in good health. Here the CDR3 reads CASSLAASGVYEQYF. For the CDR3, the DNA is TGTGCCAGCAGTTTAGCAGCTAGCGGGGTCTACGAGCAGTACTTC.